A selection of T cell receptor beta chains follows, all from one sample in a study of blood T cell repertoires in COVID-19. Clones were sequenced by immunoSEQ multiplex PCR, and TCRdb holds only the in-frame ones, with some missing. The table lists roughly 30,000 clones, approximately 88% of them singletons. The sample consisted of peripheral blood. Receptor source: a human donor in a cohort sampled during active COVID-19. Each CDR3 is given without its conserved first and last residue. Each record gives: V gene, J gene, CDR3 protein.

V gene: TRBV7-6
J gene: TRBJ2-5
CDR3 protein: ASSIKETQY

V gene: TRBV9
J gene: TRBJ2-7
CDR3 protein: ASSPQAAGGSSYEQY

V gene: TRBV18
J gene: TRBJ2-1
CDR3 protein: ASSPLGVSGNNEQF

V gene: TRBV7-3
J gene: TRBJ1-3
CDR3 protein: ASSLTGDRAGGNTIY

V gene: TRBV5-6
J gene: TRBJ1-5
CDR3 protein: ASSLVPGRNNQPQH

V gene: TRBV5-1
J gene: TRBJ1-3
CDR3 protein: ASSLGQQGSGNTIY

V gene: TRBV9
J gene: TRBJ1-2
CDR3 protein: ASSLGTGQDSYGYT

V gene: TRBV15
J gene: TRBJ1-5
CDR3 protein: ATSWDRVNQPQH

V gene: TRBV13
J gene: TRBJ1-2
CDR3 protein: ASSLDTGGYYGYT

V gene: TRBV6-5
J gene: TRBJ1-5
CDR3 protein: ASGEHQPQH